The sequence of this T cell receptor beta chain was determined in a study of neurological immune-mediated disorders. Study findings and constraints: Private repertoires in all groups were suggested, as expanded clones shared no CDR3 amino acid sequences across subjects. The greatest degree of TCR clonal expansion was observed in HTLV-1-associated myelopathy, with the lowest in multiple sclerosis, below that of healthy controls.

With respect to this clonotype: Its matching antigen is unknown. One junction end does not reproduce the germline sequence, and a read error may be involved.

Time point here: longitudinal time-point 3. The starting material, 2 million PBMCs stored at -80 C, gave rise to the unsorted libraries. The CDR3 totals 16 residues. In germline, CDR1 is SGHVS, CDR2 FNYEAQ. As for the cDNA, it was generated by 5'RACE with 10-nucleotide random UMIs. TCRdb recomputed calls from the 5' RACE reads with MiXCR, one row per CDR3 protein. The sample carries approximately 45,000 distinct CDR3 sequences, about 14% recorded once. The sample taken for sequencing was PBMCs. The chain employs TRBV7-6 and TRBJ2-1, with 9 positions matching TRBD1. This TCR came from a young man in good health. CDR3 sequence reads: CASNLGGQGHGNEQFF. The CDR3 nucleotides are TGTGCCAGCAACTTAGGGGGACAGGGTCATGGCAATGAGCAGTTCTTC. Supplemented by reference TRBV7-6 and TRBJ2-1, the full variable domain reads GAGVSQSPRYKVTKRGQDVALRCDPISGHVSLYWYRQALGQGPEFLTYFNYEAQQDKSGLPNDRFSAERPEGSISTLTIQRTEQRDSAMYRCASNLGGQGHGNEQFFGPGTRLTVL.